This record covers a single T cell receptor beta chain. Only in-frame clones appear in the TCRdb table, and some are missing; sequencing was by immunoSEQ multiplex PCR. The table shows approximately 120,000 clones, with more than 85% occurring only once. The data are from a study of control samples from healthy donors and cancer patients. Material for sequencing was blood. The TCR comes from a man between 18 and 29 years old in good health.

The CDR3 nucleotides are TGTGCCAGCAGCCCCATAGGGCTTGAGTATCCGAACACTGAAGCTTTCTTT. Amino acid sequence: CASSPIGLEYPNTEAFF. The chain couples TRBV14 to TRBJ1-1, with no clear D. Trimming left V 4 bases short and J 1 base short, with 19 bases between. Per germline, CDR1 SGHDN and CDR2 FVKESK. The CDR3 length is 17 residues. Combining the CDR3 with reference TRBV14 and TRBJ1-1 gives the whole variable domain EAGVTQFPSHSVIEKGQTVTLRCDPISGHDNLYWYRRVMGKEIKFLLHFVKESKQDESGMPNNRFLAERTGGTYSTLKVQPAELEDSGVYFCASSPIGLEYPNTEAFFGQGTRLTVV.